This T cell receptor (beta chain) was captured by sequencing in a study of T cells in Graves' hyperthyroidism and ophthalmopathy. TCR beta CDR3 regions were amplified from RNA. First-round RT-PCR targeting the TCR CDR3 was performed with the HTBI primer set. TCRdb reanalysed the multiplex PCR reads using MiXCR and keeps one entry per CDR3 protein. The data show 450,000 to 700,000 distinct CDR3 sequences, just over 45% seen once. General observations from the study: Most expanded thyroid clonotypes above 0.001 recurred in blood. The model identified upcoming ophthalmopathy a median approximately six months ahead of onset.

This clonotype was seen ten or more times. Its specificity is not known. The sequence was obtained from an adult woman with Graves' disease, either hyperthyroidism or ophthalmopathy (not recorded which). Material: peripheral blood or thyroid tissue (not recorded which).

The CDR3 DNA is TGTGCCAGCACCGAAAGGGGGGGATTCTCCTACGAGCAGTACTTC. It encodes CASTERGGFSYEQYF. The chain is built from TRBV12-3 or TRBV12-4 and TRBJ2-7, with a weak D call TRBD2 (7 bases). This CDR3 has 15 amino acids. V was clipped by 7 bases and J by 0 bases, with 16 bases between them.